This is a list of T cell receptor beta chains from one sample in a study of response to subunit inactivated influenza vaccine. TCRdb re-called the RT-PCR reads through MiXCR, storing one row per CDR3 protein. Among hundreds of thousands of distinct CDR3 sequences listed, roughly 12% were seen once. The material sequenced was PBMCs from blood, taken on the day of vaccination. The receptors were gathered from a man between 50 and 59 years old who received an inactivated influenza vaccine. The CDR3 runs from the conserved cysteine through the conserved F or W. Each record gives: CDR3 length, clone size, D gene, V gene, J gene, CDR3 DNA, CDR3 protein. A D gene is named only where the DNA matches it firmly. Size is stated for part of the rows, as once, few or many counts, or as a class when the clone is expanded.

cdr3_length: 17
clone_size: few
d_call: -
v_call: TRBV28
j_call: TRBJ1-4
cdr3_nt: TGTGCCAGCAGTCACTCGGCCGCAGGGGAGGGGAGGGAAAAACTGTTTTTT
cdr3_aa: CASSHSAAGEGREKLFF

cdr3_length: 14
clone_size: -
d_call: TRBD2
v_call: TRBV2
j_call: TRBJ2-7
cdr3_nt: TGTGCCAGCAGTGGCGGGACTACCCTCTACGAGCAGTACTTC
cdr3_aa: CASSGGTTLYEQYF

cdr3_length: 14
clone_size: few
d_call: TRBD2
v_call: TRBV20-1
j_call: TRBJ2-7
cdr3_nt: TGCAGTGCTAGAGATCTTGCGGGGGACTACGAGCAGTACTTC
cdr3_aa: CSARDLAGDYEQYF

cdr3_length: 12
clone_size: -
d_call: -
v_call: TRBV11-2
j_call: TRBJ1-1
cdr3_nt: TGTGCCAGCAGCTTAGACGCAGGGGAAGCTTTCTTT
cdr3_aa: CASSLDAGEAFF

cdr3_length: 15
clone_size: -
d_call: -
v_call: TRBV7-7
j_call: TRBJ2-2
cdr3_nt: TGTGCTAGCAGCCTCGGCAGCGTGGGGACCGGGGAGCTGTTTTTT
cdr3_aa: CASSLGSVGTGELFF

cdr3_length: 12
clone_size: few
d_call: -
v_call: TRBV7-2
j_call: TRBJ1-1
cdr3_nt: TGTGCCAGCAGCTTATCCAGCACTGAAGCTTTCTTT
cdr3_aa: CASSLSSTEAFF

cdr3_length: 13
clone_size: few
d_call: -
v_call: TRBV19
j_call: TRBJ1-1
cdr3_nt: TGTGCCAGTAGTATTGGGCGGCAGGCTGAAGCTTTCTTT
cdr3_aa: CASSIGRQAEAFF

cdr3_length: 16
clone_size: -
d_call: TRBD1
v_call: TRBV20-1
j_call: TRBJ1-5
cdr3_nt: TGCAGTGCTAGAGATACAGGGGGCGTGGGCAATCAGCCCCAGCATTTT
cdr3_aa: CSARDTGGVGNQPQHF

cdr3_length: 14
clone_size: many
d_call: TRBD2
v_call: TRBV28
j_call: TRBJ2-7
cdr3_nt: TGTGCCAGCAGATTAGCGGGCAACCCCTCCGAGCAGTACTTC
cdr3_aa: CASRLAGNPSEQYF

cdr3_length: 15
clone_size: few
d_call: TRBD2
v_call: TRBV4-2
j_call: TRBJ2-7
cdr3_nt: TGTGCCAGCAGCCAAGGGGATAGCGGGACCTACGAGCAGTACTTC
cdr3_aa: CASSQGDSGTYEQYF

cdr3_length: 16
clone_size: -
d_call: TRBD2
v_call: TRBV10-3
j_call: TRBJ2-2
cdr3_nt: TGTGCCATCAGTCGGTCTAGCGGTGCGAACACCGGGGAGCTGTTTTTT
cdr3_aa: CAISRSSGANTGELFF

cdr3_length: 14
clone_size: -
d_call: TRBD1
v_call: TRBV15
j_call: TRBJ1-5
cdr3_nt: TGTGCCACCAGCAGAGATGACAGGGATCAGCCCCAGCATTTT
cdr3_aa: CATSRDDRDQPQHF

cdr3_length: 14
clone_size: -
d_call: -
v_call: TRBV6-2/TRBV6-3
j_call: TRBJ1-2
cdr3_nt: TGTGCCAGCACTTCGACACCGGCTAACTATGGCTACACCTTC
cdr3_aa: CASTSTPANYGYTF

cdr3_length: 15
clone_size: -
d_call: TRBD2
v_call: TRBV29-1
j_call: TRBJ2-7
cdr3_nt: TGCAGCGTTCTCGGGACTAGCGGACGCGCCGGGGGGCAGTACTTC
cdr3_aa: CSVLGTSGRAGGQYF

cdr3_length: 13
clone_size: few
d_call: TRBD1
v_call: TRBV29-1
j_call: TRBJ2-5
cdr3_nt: TGCAGCGTTGCCGGGACAGGGAAAGAGACCCAGTACTTC
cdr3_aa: CSVAGTGKETQYF

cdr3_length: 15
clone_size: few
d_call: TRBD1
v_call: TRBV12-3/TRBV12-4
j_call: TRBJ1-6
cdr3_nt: TGTGCCAGCAGTAAAGAGACAGGGTTACATTCACCCCTCCACTTT
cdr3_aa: CASSKETGLHSPLHF

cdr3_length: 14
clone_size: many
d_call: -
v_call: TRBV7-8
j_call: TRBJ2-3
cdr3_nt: TGTGCCAGCAGCTTATTAGCGGTAACAGATACGCAGTATTTT
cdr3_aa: CASSLLAVTDTQYF

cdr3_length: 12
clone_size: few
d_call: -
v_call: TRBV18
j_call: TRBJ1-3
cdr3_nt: TGTGCCAGCTCACCGGGTCCTGCCGCCATATATTTT
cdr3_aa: CASSPGPAAIYF

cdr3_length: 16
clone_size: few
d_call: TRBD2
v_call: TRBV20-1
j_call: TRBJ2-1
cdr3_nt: TGCAGTGCTAGGGTGCCTAGCGGGGGTAATTACAATGAGCAGTTCTTC
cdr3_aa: CSARVPSGGNYNEQFF

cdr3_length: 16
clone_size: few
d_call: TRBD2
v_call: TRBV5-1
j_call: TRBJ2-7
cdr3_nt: TGCGCCAGCAGCTTGGCTAGCGGATCCGGCTCCTACGAGCAGTACTTC
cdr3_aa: CASSLASGSGSYEQYF

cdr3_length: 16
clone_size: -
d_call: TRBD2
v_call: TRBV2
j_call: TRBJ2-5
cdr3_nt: TGTGCCAGCCGGGGGGTGGGTCCTCAACTTCTAGAGACCCAGTACTTC
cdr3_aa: CASRGVGPQLLETQYF

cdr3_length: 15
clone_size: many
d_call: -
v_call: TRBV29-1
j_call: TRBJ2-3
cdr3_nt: TGCAGCGAGACCACGACTGCCGCTAGCACAGATACGCAGTATTTT
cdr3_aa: CSETTTAASTDTQYF

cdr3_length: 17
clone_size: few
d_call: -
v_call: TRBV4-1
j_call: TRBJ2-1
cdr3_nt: TGCGCCAGCAGCCAAGACTACGGGGACACAAGTGGGAATGAGCAGTTCTTC
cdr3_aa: CASSQDYGDTSGNEQFF

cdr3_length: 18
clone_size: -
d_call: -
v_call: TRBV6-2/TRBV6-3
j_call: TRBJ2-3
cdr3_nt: TGTGCCAGCAGTGGGCCTAGCGCCGAGAGATTTAGCACAGATACGCAGTATTTT
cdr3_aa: CASSGPSAERFSTDTQYF

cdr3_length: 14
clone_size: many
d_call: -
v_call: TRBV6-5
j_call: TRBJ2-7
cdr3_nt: TGTGCCAGCAGTTATCTACAGGAAGCCTACGAGCAGTACTTC
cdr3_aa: CASSYLQEAYEQYF

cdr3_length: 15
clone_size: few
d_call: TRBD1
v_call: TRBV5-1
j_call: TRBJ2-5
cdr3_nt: TGCGCCAGCAGCGGGGTTTTGACAGGGATAGAGACCCAGTACTTC
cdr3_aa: CASSGVLTGIETQYF

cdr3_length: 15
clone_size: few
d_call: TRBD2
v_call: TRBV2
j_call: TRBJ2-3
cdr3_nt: TGTGCCAGCAGTTTTTCTAGCGGGAGCACAGATACGCAGTATTTT
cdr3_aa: CASSFSSGSTDTQYF

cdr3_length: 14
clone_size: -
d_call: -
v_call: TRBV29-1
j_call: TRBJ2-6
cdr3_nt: TGCAGCGTTAGGGGCTTCTCTCAGGCGAACGGCCTGACTTTC
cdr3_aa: CSVRGFSQANGLTF

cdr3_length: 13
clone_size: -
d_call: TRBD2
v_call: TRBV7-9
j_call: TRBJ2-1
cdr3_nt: TGTGCCAGCGGTAGCGGGAGGGCTGCTGAGCAGTTCTTC
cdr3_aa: CASGSGRAAEQFF

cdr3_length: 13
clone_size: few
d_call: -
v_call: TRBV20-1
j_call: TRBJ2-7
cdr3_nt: TGCAGTGCGGCTCTGGACTACTCCTACGAGCAGTACTTC
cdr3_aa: CSAALDYSYEQYF

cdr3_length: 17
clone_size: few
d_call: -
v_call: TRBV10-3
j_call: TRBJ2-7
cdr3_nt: TGTGCCATCAGTGCCCAAGGACTTTTCCAGTTAGCCTACGAGCAGTACTTC
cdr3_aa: CAISAQGLFQLAYEQYF

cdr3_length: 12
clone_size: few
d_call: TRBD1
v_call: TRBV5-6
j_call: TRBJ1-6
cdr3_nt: TGTGCCAGCAGCTTGCGGGACAGGGCCCACCACTTT
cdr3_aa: CASSLRDRAHHF

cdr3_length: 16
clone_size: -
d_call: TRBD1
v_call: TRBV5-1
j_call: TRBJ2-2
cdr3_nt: TGCGCCAGCAGATCGACAGGGGATGGGAAGGCCGGGGAGCTGTTTTTT
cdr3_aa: CASRSTGDGKAGELFF

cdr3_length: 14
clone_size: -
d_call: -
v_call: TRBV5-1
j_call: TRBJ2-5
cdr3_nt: TGCGCCAGCAGCTTGAACTTAGTTGAGGAGACCCAGTACTTC
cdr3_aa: CASSLNLVEETQYF

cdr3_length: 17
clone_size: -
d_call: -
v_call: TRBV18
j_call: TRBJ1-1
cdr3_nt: TGTGCCAGCTCACCGGGGCAGGGTAGGGCCTCTGGCACTGAAGCTTTCTTT
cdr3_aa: CASSPGQGRASGTEAFF

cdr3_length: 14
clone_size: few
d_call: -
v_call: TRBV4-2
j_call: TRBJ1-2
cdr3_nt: TGTGCCAGCAGCCAAGATGCCAGCAACTATGGCTACACCTTC
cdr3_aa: CASSQDASNYGYTF

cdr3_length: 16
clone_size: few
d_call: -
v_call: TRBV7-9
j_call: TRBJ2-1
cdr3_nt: TGTGCCAGCCATGACCTTGGGGTACAGTCCTACAATGAGCAGTTCTTC
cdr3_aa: CASHDLGVQSYNEQFF

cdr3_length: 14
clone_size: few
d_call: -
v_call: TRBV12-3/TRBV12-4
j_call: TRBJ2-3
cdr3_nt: TGTGCCAGCAGTTTATCCCCTAGTTCAGATACGCAGTATTTT
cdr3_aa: CASSLSPSSDTQYF

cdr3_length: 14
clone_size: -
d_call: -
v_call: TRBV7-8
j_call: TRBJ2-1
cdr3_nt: TGTGCCAGCAGCTTAGGAGTCAGGGAGGATGAGCAGTTCTTC
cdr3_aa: CASSLGVREDEQFF

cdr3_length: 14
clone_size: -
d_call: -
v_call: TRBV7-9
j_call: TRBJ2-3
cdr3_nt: TGTGCCAGCAGCGTGGACGGGGCGTACGGAACGCAGTATTTT
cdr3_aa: CASSVDGAYGTQYF

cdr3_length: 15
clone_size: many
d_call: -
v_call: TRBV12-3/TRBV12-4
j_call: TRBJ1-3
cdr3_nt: TGTGCCAGCAGAACAGACTGGGGGTTCGGAAACACCATATATTTT
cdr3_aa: CASRTDWGFGNTIYF

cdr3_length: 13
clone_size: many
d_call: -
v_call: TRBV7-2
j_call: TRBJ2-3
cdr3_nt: TGTGCCAGCAGCCCCTATTGGCCAGATACGCAGTATTTT
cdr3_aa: CASSPYWPDTQYF

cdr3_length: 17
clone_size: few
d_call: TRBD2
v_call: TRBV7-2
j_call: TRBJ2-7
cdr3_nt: TGTGCCAGCAGCCTAGTGGAGGCGCTAGCGGGGGGTTACGAGCAGTACTTC
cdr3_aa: CASSLVEALAGGYEQYF

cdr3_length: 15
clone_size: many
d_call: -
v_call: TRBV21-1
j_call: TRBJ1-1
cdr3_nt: TGTGCCAGCAGCAAGTATCCGGCAGGGGGACATGAAGCTTTCTTT
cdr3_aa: CASSKYPAGGHEAFF

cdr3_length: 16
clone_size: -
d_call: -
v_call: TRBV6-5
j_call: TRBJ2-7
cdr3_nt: TGTGCCAGCAGTTACTCGATGCGGTGGAGCTCCTACGAGCAGTACTTC
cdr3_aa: CASSYSMRWSSYEQYF

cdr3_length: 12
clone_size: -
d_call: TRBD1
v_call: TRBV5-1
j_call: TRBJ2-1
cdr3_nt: TGCGCCAGCGGCCCAGGGGGAGCTGAGCAGTTCTTC
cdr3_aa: CASGPGGAEQFF

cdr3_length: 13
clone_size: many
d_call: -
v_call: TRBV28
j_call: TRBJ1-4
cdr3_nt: TGTGCCAGCAGTTTAGCAACAGGTGAAAAACTGTTTTTT
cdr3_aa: CASSLATGEKLFF

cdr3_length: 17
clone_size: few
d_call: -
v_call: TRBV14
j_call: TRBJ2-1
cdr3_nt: TGTGCCAGCAGCCCCTCCAACCTAGCGCAAACTAACAATGAGCAGTTCTTC
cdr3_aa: CASSPSNLAQTNNEQFF

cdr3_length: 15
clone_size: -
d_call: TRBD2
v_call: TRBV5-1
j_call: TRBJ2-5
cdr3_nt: TGCGCCAGCAGCCCATCATCGGGGGGATGGGAGACCCAGTACTTC
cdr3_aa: CASSPSSGGWETQYF

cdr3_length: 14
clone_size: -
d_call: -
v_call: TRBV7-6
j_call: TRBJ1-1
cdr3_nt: TGTGCCAGCAGCTCTCAGGGACGGGACACTGAAGCTTTCTTT
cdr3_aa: CASSSQGRDTEAFF

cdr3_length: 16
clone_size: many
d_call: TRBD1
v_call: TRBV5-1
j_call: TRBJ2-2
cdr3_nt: TGCGCCAGCAGCTCCCACGGGACAGGGGGCATCGGGGAGCTGTTTTTT
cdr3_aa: CASSSHGTGGIGELFF

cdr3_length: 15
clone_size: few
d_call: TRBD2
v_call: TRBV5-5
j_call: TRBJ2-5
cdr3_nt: TGTGCCAGCATCCACAGTCCGGGACTAGGAGAGACCCAGTACTTC
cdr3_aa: CASIHSPGLGETQYF

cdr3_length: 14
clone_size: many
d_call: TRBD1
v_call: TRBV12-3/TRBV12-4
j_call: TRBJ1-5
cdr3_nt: TGTGCCAGCAGTCTGACAGGGGGCAATCAGCCCCAGCATTTT
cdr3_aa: CASSLTGGNQPQHF

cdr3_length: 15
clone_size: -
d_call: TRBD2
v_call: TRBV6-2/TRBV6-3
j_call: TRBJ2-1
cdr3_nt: TGTGCCAGCAGCCAACGGCGGGGGGTCTACAATGAGCAGTTCTTC
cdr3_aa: CASSQRRGVYNEQFF

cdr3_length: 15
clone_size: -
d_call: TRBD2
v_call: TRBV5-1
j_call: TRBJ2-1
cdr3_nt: TGCGCCAGCAGCCCGACTAGCGGGAGGGGCAATGAGCAGTTCTTC
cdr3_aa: CASSPTSGRGNEQFF